This section outlines one TCR beta chain sequence together with its context. Trimming took off 6 bases at V and 4 bases at J, with 15 bases between the two ends. The CDR3 totals 14 residues. Germline CDR1 is MNHNY and CDR2 is SVGAGI (reference sequence). PCR amplification relied on 60 Vbeta primers (plus 13 Jbeta primers). In the study's own analysis: In a later analysis, the count reached 74 million or so unique TCR beta chains, with roughly 12 million shared. Measured with immunoSEQ multiplex PCR; TCRdb has only the in-frame clones, and not every one. That table furnishes V, J and clone size, whereas the DNA furnished D and trimming. The table includes more than 140,000 clones, about 77% detected once. The sample is drawn from a study of cytomegalovirus exposure and HLA in healthy donors.

The sequenced sample was PBMCs. The V gene is TRBV6-6, the J gene TRBJ1-2; D is possibly TRBD1 (6 bases). The receptor's source is a female donor in good health and CMV-seronegative. The CDR3 DNA is TGTGCCAGCAGCCCGGGCAGGGGCTCCTATGGCTACACCTTC. Residues: CASSPGRGSYGYTF.